The entry that follows covers one T cell receptor beta chain sequence. This clonotype was recorded many times. This clone's antigen is unknown. No much larger clonotype is one base removed from it; base qualities were not supplied. The ophthalmopathy patients had moderately to severely active disease, with a Clinical Activity Score of 3 or higher, a NOSPECS grade of 4 or higher, and a disease duration of less than 3 months. Patients were excluded if they had other autoimmune diseases, uncontrolled infections, pregnancy or lactation. Clinical symptoms, serum thyroxine, TRAb, thyroid ultrasound and orbital computed tomography were used for diagnosis. Using Ficoll-Paque density gradient centrifugation, PBMCs were isolated from 8.5 to 10 ml of fresh peripheral blood. Trizol reagent was used to extract the total RNA, and its quality was then checked on an Agilent 2100 Bioanalyzer. The entry originates in a study of Graves' ophthalmopathy and Graves' hyperthyroidism (dated by TCRdb to the late 2010s). Background on the whole study: Peripheral blood was collected before any treatment was given, at the time of initial diagnosis. An independent validation cohort was composed of some 19 hyperthyroidism patients and about 17 patients who later progressed from hyperthyroidism to ophthalmopathy. Following sample collection, hyperthyroidism patients were given methimazole at a starting dose of 30 mg daily, and ophthalmopathy patients were given high-dose intravenous methylprednisolone. To explore V-J signatures distinguishing ophthalmopathy from hyperthyroidism, a discovery set of 100 patients (around 42 ophthalmopathy, some 57 stable hyperthyroidism) was enrolled. In total, approximately 130 blood samples were TCR-sequenced: 40 to 45 ophthalmopathy, 75 hyperthyroidism and some 17 hyperthyroidism-to-ophthalmopathy patients. The study used TCR beta repertoire signatures to distinguish Graves' ophthalmopathy from Graves' hyperthyroidism and to predict progression to ophthalmopathy. In roughly six hyperthyroidism patients, the T-cell repertoire of thyroid tissue was compared with the T-cell repertoire of blood.

TCR beta CDR3 regions were amplified from RNA transcripts for repertoire sequencing. The first round was an RT-PCR using HTBI primers with the Qiagen OneStep RT-PCR kit, and this first round was followed by a second-round multiplex PCR, then size selection and purification. Libraries were sequenced on an Illumina HiSeq2000 using paired-end 100 bp reads. The paper's processing steps were these. SOAPnuke was used for read processing, and reads with adapters, uncalled bases, a mean Phred below 15, or no exact constant-primer or identifier match were discarded. COPE v1.2.5 was used to merge high-quality paired reads. Each unique nucleotide sequence was treated as a clonotype, and MiTCR v1.1 was used to align the clonotypes to the IMGT TRB V, D and J references. Only V-J combinations with frequency above 0.0001 were analysed, covering around 99% of repertoires. A TCR clonal expansion and chaos score per V-J combination was defined as the ratio of F50 clonal expansion to chaos observed in the TCRdist matrix. Welch's t-statistics and random forest were used to reduce features to about a dozen V-J combinations, which were fed into a naive Bayes classifier. The Morisita-Horn index was used to measure how similar the thyroid and blood repertoires were. TCRdb ran its own pipeline on the public reads, namely fastp trimming at Q25 and MiXCR clone calling, and kept in-frame beta chains. Every distinct CDR3 protein forms one entry, paired with its most common genes and DNA. The V and J calls were determined by TCRdb, not by the authors. For this sample there are about 740,000 distinct CDR3 sequences; roughly 41% appear just once. The top ten constitute around 40% of the sample.

General conclusions and limits of the study: In cross-validation, the 13-signature model distinguished ophthalmopathy from stable hyperthyroidism with 85% to 90% sensitivity and around 81% specificity, and in the test set the corresponding values were approximately 80% and 68%. Sample size was not predetermined statistically, and investigators were not blinded to group allocation. Most expanded thyroid clonotypes with a frequency above 0.001 also appeared in blood, which suggests that blood repertoires may reflect the immune response in the thyroid. In validation, the model predicted ophthalmopathy progression with 55% to 71% sensitivity and 72.22% specificity; 12 predicted patients were CT-confirmed with GO in a median of approximately 6.2 months.

The sample comprised peripheral blood. This clonotype originated in an adult man with Graves' ophthalmopathy.

In nucleotide form, the sequence is TGCGCCAGCAGCTTGGGACGGGGGCTTGAGACCCAGTACTTC. The translation is CASSLGRGLETQYF. The sequence joins TRBV5-1 to TRBJ2-5, with the D call perhaps TRBD1 or TRBD2, each one matching 6 bases. Spanning cysteine to phenylalanine, the CDR3 consists of 14 amino acids. This entry keeps only the CDR3 DNA: 42 bases, framed from base 1. The germline V gene supplies CDR1 SGHRS and CDR2 YFSETQ. Cut back by 0 bases and 5 bases, the V and J ends lie 11 bases apart.